The following is a T cell receptor beta chain sequence with its context. What it binds is unknown. This specimen comes from a study of Tregs in tolerant kidney transplant recipients. General study results and limits: Changing PCR primers prevented nucleotide comparison between some patients' samples. Biological reproducibility was not directly addressed, but technical replication error appeared minimal. Tregs expanded with activated donor B cells seemed most donor-specific.

Produced via immunoSEQ multiplex PCR; TCRdb's table is partial and in-frame only. The data contain about 110,000 clones, around 90% of them seen just once; the ten biggest clones take up roughly 0.35%. Unstimulated regulatory T cells (CD4+CD25+CD127-), CD4+CD25- non-regulatory cells, CD4 and CD8 cells were FACS-sorted from thawed PBMCs. The CDR3 covers 15 residues. Germline V gene data show CDR1 as GTSNPN and CDR2 as SVGIG (reference sequence). The V segment lost 3 bases and the J segment 5 bases; nucleotides outside the gene matches: 10. The chain uses TRBV30 and TRBJ2-5; 9 bases align to TRBD1. This receptor was identified in a human donor who received a combined kidney and bone marrow transplant. The source was CD4+ T cells from blood, collected before the transplant. The CDR3 reads CAWSYGTGPSETQYF. DNA of the CDR3: TGTGCCTGGAGCTACGGGACAGGGCCCTCCGAGACCCAGTACTTC.